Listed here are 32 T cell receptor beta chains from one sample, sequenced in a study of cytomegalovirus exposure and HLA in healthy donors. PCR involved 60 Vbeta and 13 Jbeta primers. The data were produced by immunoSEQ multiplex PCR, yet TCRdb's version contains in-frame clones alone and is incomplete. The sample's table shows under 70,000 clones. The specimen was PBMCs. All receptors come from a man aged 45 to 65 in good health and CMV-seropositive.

This CDR3 reads CASSPPTGTVFEKLFF. The CDR3 DNA follows: TGCGCCAGCAGCCCCCCGACAGGGACAGTATTTGAAAAACTGTTTTTT. The chain joins TRBV5-1 to TRBJ1-4; TRBD1 matches 7 bases. This CDR3 region has 16 residues. Trimming at V came to 4 bases and at J to 7 bases, leaving 13 bases not matched to a gene. Per the germline V gene, CDR1 is SGHRS and CDR2 is YFSETQ.

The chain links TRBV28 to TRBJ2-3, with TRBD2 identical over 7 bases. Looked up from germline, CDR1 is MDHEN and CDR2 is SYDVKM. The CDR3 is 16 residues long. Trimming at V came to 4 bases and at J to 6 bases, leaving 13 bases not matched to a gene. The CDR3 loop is CASSSLWTGEGDTQYF. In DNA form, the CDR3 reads TGTGCCAGCAGTTCTCTTTGGACTGGGGAGGGCGATACGCAGTATTTT.

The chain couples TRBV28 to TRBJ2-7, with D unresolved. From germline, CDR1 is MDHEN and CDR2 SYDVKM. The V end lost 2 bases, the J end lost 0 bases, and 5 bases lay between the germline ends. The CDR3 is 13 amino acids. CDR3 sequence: CASSLLSSYEQYF. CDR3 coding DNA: TGTGCCAGCAGTTTACTTAGCTCCTACGAGCAGTACTTC.

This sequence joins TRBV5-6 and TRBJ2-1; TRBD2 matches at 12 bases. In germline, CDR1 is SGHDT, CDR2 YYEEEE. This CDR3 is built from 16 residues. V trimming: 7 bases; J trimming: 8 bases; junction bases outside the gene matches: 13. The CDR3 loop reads CASARLAGANGDEQFF. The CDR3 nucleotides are TGTGCCAGCGCCCGACTAGCGGGAGCTAATGGGGATGAGCAGTTCTTC.

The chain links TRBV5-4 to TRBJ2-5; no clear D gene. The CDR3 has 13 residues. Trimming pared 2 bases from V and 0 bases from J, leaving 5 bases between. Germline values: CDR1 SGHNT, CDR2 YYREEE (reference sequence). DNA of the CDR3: TGTGCCAGCAGCTTCCTCCACCAAGAGACCCAGTACTTC. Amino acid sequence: CASSFLHQETQYF.

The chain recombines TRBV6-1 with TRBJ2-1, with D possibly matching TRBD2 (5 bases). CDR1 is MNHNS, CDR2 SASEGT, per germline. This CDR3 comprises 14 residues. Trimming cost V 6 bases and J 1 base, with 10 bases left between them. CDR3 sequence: CASRKDLSYNEQFF. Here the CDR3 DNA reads TGTGCCAGCAGGAAGGACTTATCCTACAATGAGCAGTTCTTC.

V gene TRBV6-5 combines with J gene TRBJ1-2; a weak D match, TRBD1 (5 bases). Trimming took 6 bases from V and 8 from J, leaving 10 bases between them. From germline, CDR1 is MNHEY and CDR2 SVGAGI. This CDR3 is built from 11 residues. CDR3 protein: CASRYGGGYTF. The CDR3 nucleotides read TGTGCCAGCAGATACGGGGGGGGCTACACCTTC.

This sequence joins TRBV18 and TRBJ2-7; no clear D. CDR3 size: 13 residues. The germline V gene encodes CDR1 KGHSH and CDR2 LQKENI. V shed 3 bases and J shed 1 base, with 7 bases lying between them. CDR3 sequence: CASSPGKSYEQYF. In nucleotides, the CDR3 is TGTGCCAGCTCACCTGGCAAATCCTACGAGCAGTACTTC.

This chain's CDR3 is CASSFGGSITEAFF. The CDR3 DNA reads as TGCGCCAGCAGCTTTGGGGGGTCCATCACTGAAGCTTTCTTT. The chain uses TRBV5-1 and TRBJ1-1; D may be TRBD1 (5 bases). Germline values: CDR1 SGHRS, CDR2 YFSETQ. Trimming removed 2 bases from V and 4 bases from J, with 12 bases in between. The CDR3 runs 14 residues.

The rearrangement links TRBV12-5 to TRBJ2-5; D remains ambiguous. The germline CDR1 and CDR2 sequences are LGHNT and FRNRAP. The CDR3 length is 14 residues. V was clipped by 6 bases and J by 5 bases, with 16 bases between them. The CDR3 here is CASGLEVNRETQYF. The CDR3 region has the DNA TGTGCTAGTGGCCTTGAGGTAAATAGGGAGACCCAGTACTTC.

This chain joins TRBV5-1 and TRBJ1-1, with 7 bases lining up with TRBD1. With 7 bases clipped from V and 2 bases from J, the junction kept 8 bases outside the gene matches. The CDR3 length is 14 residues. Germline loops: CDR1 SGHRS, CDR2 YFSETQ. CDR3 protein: CASGNRGTNTEAFF. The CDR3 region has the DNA TGCGCCAGCGGCAACAGGGGAACCAACACTGAAGCTTTCTTT.

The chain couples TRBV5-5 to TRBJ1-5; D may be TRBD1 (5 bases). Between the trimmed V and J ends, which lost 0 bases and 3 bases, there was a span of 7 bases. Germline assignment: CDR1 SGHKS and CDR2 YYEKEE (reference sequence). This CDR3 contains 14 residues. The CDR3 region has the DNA TGTGCCAGCAGCTTGGCAGGGAACAATCAGCCCCAGCATTTT. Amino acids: CASSLAGNNQPQHF.

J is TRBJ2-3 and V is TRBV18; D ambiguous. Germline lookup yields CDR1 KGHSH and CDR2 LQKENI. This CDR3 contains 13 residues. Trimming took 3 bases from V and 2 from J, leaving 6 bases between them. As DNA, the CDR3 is TGTGCCAGCTCACCTGGCCCCACAGATACGCAGTATTTT. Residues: CASSPGPTDTQYF.

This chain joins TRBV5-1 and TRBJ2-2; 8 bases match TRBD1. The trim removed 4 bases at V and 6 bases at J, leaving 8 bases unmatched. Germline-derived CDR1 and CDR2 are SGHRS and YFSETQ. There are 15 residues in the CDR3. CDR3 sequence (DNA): TGCGCCAGCAGCGCACCGAAGACAGGGGCCGGGGAGCTGTTTTTT. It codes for CASSAPKTGAGELFF. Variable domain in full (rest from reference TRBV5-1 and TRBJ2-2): KAGVTQTPRYLIKTRGQQVTLSCSPISGHRSVSWYQQTPGQGLQFLFEYFSETQRNKGNFPGRFSGRQFSNSRSEMNVSTLELGDSALYLCASSAPKTGAGELFFGEGSRLTVL.

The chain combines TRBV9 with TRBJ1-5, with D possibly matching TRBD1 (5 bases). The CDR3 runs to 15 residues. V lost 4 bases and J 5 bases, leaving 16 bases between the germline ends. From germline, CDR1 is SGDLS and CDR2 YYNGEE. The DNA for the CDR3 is TGTGCCAGCAGCCCCGACATGGGGGGACATCAGCCCCAGCATTTT. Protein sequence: CASSPDMGGHQPQHF.

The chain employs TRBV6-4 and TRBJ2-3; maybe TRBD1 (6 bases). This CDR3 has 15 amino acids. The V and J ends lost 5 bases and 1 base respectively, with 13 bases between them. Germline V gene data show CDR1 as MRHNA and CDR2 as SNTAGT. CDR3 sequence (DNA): TGTGCCAGCAGTCAGGACAGAGACGGCACAGATACGCAGTATTTT. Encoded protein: CASSQDRDGTDTQYF.

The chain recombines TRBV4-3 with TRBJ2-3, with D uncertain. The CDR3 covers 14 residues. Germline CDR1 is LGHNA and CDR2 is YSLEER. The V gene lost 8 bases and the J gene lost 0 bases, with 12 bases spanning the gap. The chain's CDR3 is CASAVEFSTDTQYF. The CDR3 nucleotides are TGCGCCAGCGCCGTGGAGTTTAGCACAGATACGCAGTATTTT.

CDR3 region: CASSQGQGRNQPQHF. CDR3 sequence (DNA): TGCGCCAGCAGCCAGGGACAGGGGCGGAATCAGCCCCAGCATTTT. The chain carries TRBV4-3 and TRBJ1-5; 10 bases line up with TRBD1. The CDR3 has 15 residues. V gave up 3 bases and J gave up 4 bases; unmatched junction bases: 3. CDR1 is LGHNA and CDR2 is YSLEER in the germline V gene.

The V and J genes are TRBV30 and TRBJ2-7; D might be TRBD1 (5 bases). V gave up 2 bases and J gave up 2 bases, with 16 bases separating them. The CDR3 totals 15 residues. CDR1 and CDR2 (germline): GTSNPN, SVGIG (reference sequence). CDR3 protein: CAWSKKGIPAYEQYF. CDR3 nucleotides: TGTGCCTGGAGTAAGAAGGGGATCCCCGCCTACGAGCAGTACTTC. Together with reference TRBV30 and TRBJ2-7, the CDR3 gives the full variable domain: SQTIHQWPATLVQPVGSPLSLECTVEGTSNPNLYWYRQAAGRGLQLLFYSVGIGQISSEVPQNLSASRPQDRQFILSSKKLLLSDSGFYLCAWSKKGIPAYEQYFGPGTRLTVT.

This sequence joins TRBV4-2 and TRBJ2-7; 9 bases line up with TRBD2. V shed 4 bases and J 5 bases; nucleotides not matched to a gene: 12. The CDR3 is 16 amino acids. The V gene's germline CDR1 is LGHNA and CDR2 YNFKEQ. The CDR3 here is CASSLRRGRAAHEQYF. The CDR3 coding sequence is TGTGCCAGCAGCCTGCGACGCGGGAGGGCGGCCCACGAGCAGTACTTC.

DNA for the CDR3: TGTGCCAGCAGCTTAGGGACAGGGGGAGCCTACGAGCAGTACTTC. Its translation is CASSLGTGGAYEQYF. The chain couples TRBV11-3 to TRBJ2-7; 10 positions agree with TRBD1. CDR1 and CDR2 from the germline V gene are SGHNT and YENEEA. The CDR3 totals 15 residues. V gave up 1 base and J gave up 2 bases; unmatched junction bases: 2.

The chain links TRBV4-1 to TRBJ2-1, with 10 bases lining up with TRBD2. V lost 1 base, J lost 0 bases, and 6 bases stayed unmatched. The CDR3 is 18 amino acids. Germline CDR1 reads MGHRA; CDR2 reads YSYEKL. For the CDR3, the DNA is TGCGCCAGCAGCCAAGTTAGCGGGGGGCCACGCTCCTACAATGAGCAGTTCTTC. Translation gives CASSQVSGGPRSYNEQFF.

CDR3 sequence reads: CASSGGATYEQYF. For the CDR3, the DNA is TGCGCCAGCAGCGGCGGGGCGACCTACGAGCAGTACTTC. The rearrangement joins TRBV5-1 to TRBJ2-7, with TRBD2 as a possible D gene (6 bases). The ends were cut back, 4 bases at V and 2 bases at J, with 10 bases in the middle. The CDR3 has 13 amino acids. Germline-derived CDR1 and CDR2 are SGHRS and YFSETQ.

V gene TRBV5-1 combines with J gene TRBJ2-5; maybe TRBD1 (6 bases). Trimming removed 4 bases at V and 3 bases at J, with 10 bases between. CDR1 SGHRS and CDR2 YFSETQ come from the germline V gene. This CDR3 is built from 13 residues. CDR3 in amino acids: CASSPGQKETQYF. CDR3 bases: TGCGCCAGCAGCCCCGGACAGAAAGAGACCCAGTACTTC.

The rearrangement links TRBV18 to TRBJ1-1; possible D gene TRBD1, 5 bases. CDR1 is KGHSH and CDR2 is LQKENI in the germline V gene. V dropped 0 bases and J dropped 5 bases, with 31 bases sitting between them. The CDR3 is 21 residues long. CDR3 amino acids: CASSPPGGGVQARTPRTEAFF. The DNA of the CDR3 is TGTGCCAGCTCACCACCCGGGGGGGGTGTACAGGCACGAACCCCGAGAACTGAAGCTTTCTTT.

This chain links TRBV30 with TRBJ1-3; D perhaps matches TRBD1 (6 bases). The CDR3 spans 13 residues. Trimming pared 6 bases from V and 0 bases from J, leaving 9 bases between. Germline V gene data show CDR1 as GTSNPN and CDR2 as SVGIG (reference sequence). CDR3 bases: TGTGCCTGCGGGACACCCTCTGGAAACACCATATATTTT. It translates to CACGTPSGNTIYF.

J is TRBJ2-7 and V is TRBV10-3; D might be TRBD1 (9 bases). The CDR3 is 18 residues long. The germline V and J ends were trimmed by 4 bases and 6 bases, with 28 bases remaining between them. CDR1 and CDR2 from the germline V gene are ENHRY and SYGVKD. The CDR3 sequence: CAISGGQGQIAGSGEQYF. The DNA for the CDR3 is TGTGCCATCAGTGGGGGACAGGGCCAGATAGCGGGGTCCGGCGAGCAGTACTTC.

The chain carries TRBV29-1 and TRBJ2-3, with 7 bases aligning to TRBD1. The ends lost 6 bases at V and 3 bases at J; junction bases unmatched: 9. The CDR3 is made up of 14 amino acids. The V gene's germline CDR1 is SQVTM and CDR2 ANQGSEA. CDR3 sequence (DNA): TGCAGCGTAGTGACAGGGTCGAGAACAGATACGCAGTATTTT. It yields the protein CSVVTGSRTDTQYF.

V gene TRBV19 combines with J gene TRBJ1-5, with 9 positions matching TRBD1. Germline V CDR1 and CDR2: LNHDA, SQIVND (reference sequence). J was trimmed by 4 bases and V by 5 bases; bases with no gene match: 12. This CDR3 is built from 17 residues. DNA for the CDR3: TGTGCCAGTAGTGAGAACAGGGGGCTGAGGGGGAATCAGCCCCAGCATTTT. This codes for CASSENRGLRGNQPQHF.

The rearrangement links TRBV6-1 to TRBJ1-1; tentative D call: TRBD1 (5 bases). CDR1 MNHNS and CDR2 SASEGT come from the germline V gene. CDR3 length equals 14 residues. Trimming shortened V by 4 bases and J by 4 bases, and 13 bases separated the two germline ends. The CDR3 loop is CASSAREMGTEAFF. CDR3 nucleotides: TGTGCCAGCAGTGCCAGGGAAATGGGCACTGAAGCTTTCTTT.

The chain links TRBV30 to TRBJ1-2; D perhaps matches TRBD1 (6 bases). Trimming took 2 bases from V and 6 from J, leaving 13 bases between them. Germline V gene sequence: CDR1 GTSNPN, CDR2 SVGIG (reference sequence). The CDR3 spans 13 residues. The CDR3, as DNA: TGTGCCTGGAGTTTGACAGGACGAGATGGCTACACCTTC. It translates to CAWSLTGRDGYTF.

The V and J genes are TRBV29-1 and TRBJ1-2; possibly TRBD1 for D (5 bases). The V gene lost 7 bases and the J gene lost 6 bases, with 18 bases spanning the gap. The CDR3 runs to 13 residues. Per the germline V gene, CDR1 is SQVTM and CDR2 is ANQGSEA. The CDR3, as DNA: TGCAGCGCGGGAGACAGTCTACCGAATGGCTACACCTTC. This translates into CSAGDSLPNGYTF.